This TCR beta chain was sequenced during a study of blood T cells in healthy people across ages. Using a J-beta primer mix together with a sample-barcoded 5' primer, a second PCR was run for roughly 7 to 12 cycles. TCRdb re-derived calls from the 5' RACE reads in MiXCR, one entry per CDR3 protein. Counted here are about 970,000 distinct CDR3 sequences, roughly half occurring once; the ten biggest clones make up about 21%. Trimming removed 4 bases at V and 11 bases at J, with 14 bases between. The CDR3 covers 12 residues. CDR1 MDHEN and CDR2 SYDVKM come from the germline V gene. Study outcomes and limitations: More naive CD4+ cells and higher diversity were found in long-lived than in aged donors.

This clonotype was seen at least ten times. Its target is unknown. This chain uses TRBV28 with TRBJ2-5; D is unresolved. The receptor's source is a woman in her fifties or sixties in good health. Sequencing was carried out using blood. CDR3 in DNA: TGTGCCAGCAGTTCTTTATCCGGTGGGCAGTACTTC. Translating gives CASSSLSGGQYF.